The clone carrying this T cell receptor (beta chain) has just a few counts. The data stem from a study of blood T cell repertoires in COVID-19. Generated by immunoSEQ multiplex PCR, the TCRdb table keeps only in-frame clones and is missing some. Of 180,000 or so clones listed, around 90% were seen once; the top ten hold approximately 6.7%. The V gene end was trimmed by 6 bases and the J gene end by 8 bases; junction bases not matched to a gene: 9. Germline loops: CDR1 MNHEY, CDR2 SMNVEV (reference sequence). The CDR3 spans 15 residues. The chain uses TRBV27 and TRBJ1-6; 8 nucleotides line up with TRBD1. The source of this sequence is a middle-aged man with acute or convalescent COVID-19. The sequencing input was peripheral blood. This chain's CDR3 is CASSAWGQVDSPLHF. The CDR3 bases are TGTGCCAGCAGCGCGTGGGGACAGGTAGATTCACCCCTCCACTTT.